Shown below are 11 T cell receptor beta chains from a single sample sequenced in a study of post-analysis software for immune sequencing data. Their target antigens are unknown. Carried by the TCR beta cDNA libraries were unique molecular identifiers. TCRdb ran MiXCR on the PCR reads and lists one entry per CDR3 protein. The repertoire has about 540,000 distinct CDR3 sequences, around 36% of them found once; the top ten carry approximately 6%. Findings of the study overall: About five TRBV segments appeared more often in patients than in controls, and TRBV5-6, TRBV5-1 and TRBV20-1 were among these.

Sequenced input: blood. These receptors all stem from a girl under 18 with multiple sclerosis.

This clonotype was counted only a few times. The J gene is TRBJ2-7, the V gene TRBV5-1, with D unresolved. Germline values: CDR1 SGHRS, CDR2 YFSETQ. Trimming left V 4 bases short and J 1 base short, with 9 bases between. The CDR3 has 13 residues. The CDR3 loop reads CASSGASSYEQYF. The CDR3 DNA follows: TGCGCCAGCAGCGGCGCCAGTTCCTACGAGCAGTACTTC. Full variable domain (remainder filled in from reference TRBV5-1 and TRBJ2-7): KAGVTQTPRYLIKTRGQQVTLSCSPISGHRSVSWYQQTPGQGLQFLFEYFSETQRNKGNFPGRFSGRQFSNSRSEMNVSTLELGDSALYLCASSGASSYEQYFGPGTRLTVT.

The chain uses TRBV25-1 and TRBJ1-2, with TRBD1 as a possible D gene (5 bases). Germline CDR1 reads MGHDK; CDR2 reads SYGVNS. V lost 2 bases to trimming and J lost 7 bases, with 14 bases between them. There are 14 residues in the CDR3. The DNA for the CDR3 is TGTGCCAGCAGTGAACCCGGGACTGGGTTTGGCTACACCTTC. Residues: CASSEPGTGFGYTF.

The chain combines TRBV7-2 with TRBJ2-7, with 9 bases matching TRBD2. The germline CDR1 and CDR2 sequences are SGHTA and FQGNSA. The CDR3 length is 15 residues. Trimming removed 6 bases from V and 2 bases from J; junction bases left unmatched: 8. CDR3 in amino acids: CASSSRAGGPYEQYF. The DNA of the CDR3 is TGTGCCAGCAGTTCAAGGGCGGGGGGGCCCTACGAGCAGTACTTC. The full variable domain, completed using reference TRBV7-2 and TRBJ2-7, is GAGVSQSPSNKVTEKGKDVELRCDPISGHTALYWYRQSLGQGLEFLIYFQGNSAPDKSGLPSDRFSAERTGGSVSTLTIQRTQQEDSAVYLCASSSRAGGPYEQYFGPGTRLTVT.

This clonotype was picked up a small number of times. This chain uses TRBV10-2 with TRBJ2-3, with 7 bases fitting TRBD2. The CDR3 is 17 residues long. Germline V lookup: CDR1 WSHSY, CDR2 SAAADI. Trimming removed 1 base from V and 2 bases from J; junction bases left unmatched: 9. CDR3: CASSEWDSGLITDTQYF. The DNA for the CDR3 is TGCGCCAGCAGTGAGTGGGATAGCGGGCTGATCACAGATACGCAGTATTTT.

The V call is TRBV5-1, the J call TRBJ1-2, with D perhaps matching TRBD1 (5 bases). With 4 bases removed from V and 8 bases from J, the gap between germline ends came to 12 bases. The germline gives CDR1 SGHRS, CDR2 YFSETQ. This CDR3 has 12 amino acids. CDR3 nucleotide sequence: TGCGCCAGCAGCCCCACAGGAAAGGGCTACACCTTC. Its protein is CASSPTGKGYTF.

The chain employs TRBV28 and TRBJ1-2; D may be TRBD1 (6 bases). V lost 7 bases to trimming and J lost 8 bases, with 17 bases between them. Per germline, CDR1 MDHEN and CDR2 SYDVKM. CDR3 length: 13 amino acids. The DNA for the CDR3 is TGTGCCAGCACCAAACAGGGTTGGGGCGGCTACACCTTC. Translation gives CASTKQGWGGYTF.

In regard to this clonotype: The junction does not match germline at one end; this may be a read error. The chain has TRBV10-3 and TRBJ2-5; 11 bases are a match to TRBD1. The germline CDR1 and CDR2 sequences are ENHRY and SYGVKD. The CDR3 consists of 14 residues. DNA of the CDR3: TGTGCCGTCAGTGACCGGACAGGGGGCAATGAGCAGTACTTC. Translation gives CAVSDRTGGNEQYF.

A word on this clonotype: A read error may explain this, as a much larger clone is one base away. The chain couples TRBV6-1 to TRBJ1-2; 7 positions agree with TRBD1. The germline V gene encodes CDR1 MNHNS and CDR2 SASEGT. CDR3 length: 14 residues. J gave up 6 bases and V 5 bases, and 9 bases lay outside the gene matches. This chain's CDR3 is CASSWDSLVDGYTF. For the CDR3, the DNA is TGTGCCAGCAGTTGGGACAGCTTAGTTGATGGCTACACCTTC.

This clonotype appeared a few times. CDR3 sequence: CSGGFGGAGYTF. The CDR3 nucleotides read TGCAGCGGAGGGTTTGGGGGCGCGGGCTACACCTTC. The chain is built from TRBV29-1 and TRBJ1-2; tentative D call: TRBD1 (6 bases). The germline CDR1 and CDR2 sequences are SQVTM and ANQGSEA. V was trimmed by 7 bases and J by 8 bases, leaving 17 bases between them. The CDR3 loop spans 12 amino acids.

The chain carries TRBV3-1 and TRBJ2-5; 14 bases line up with TRBD2. Germline CDR1 and CDR2: LGHDT and YNNKEL (reference sequence). This CDR3 has 19 amino acids. The trim removed 3 bases at V and 1 base at J, leaving 10 bases unmatched. The CDR3 loop is CASSQEGLAGEQSQETQYF. As DNA, the CDR3 is TGTGCCAGCAGCCAGGAGGGACTAGCGGGGGAACAATCCCAAGAGACCCAGTACTTC.

The V gene is TRBV14, the J gene TRBJ2-3; 7 nucleotides match TRBD2. The germline V gene encodes CDR1 SGHDN and CDR2 FVKESK. The J segment lost 2 bases and the V segment lost 8 bases, leaving 7 bases of the junction unmatched. The CDR3 spans 14 residues. The CDR3 sequence is CASGPSGYTDTQYF. The CDR3 DNA follows: TGTGCCAGCGGACCTAGCGGTTACACAGATACGCAGTATTTT.